This T cell receptor (beta chain) was recovered during a study of Ad26.COV2.S vaccination and SARS-CoV-2 variants. Broader study findings: Those who received the vaccine showed greater spike-specific TCR breadth than those given placebo.

Looked up from germline, CDR1 is SGDLS and CDR2 is YYNGEE. The length of the CDR3 is 15 residues. V lost 0 bases, J lost 2 bases, and 10 bases lay in between. Concerning this clone itself: Its specificity is unknown.

The data were produced by immunoSEQ multiplex PCR, yet TCRdb's version contains in-frame clones alone and is incomplete. The repertoire includes roughly 450,000 clones, 90% of them detected once, and less than 15% sits in the top ten. Regarding treatment: about 20 received Ad26.COV2.S at low or high dose, single or two shots; 5 received placebo; per-sample allocation not given. Day 63 after the first vaccine or placebo injection was the time point for sampling. Specimen: peripheral blood, collected in a trial of Ad26.COV2.S vaccine versus placebo. This receptor was obtained from a person aged 18-60 years who received the Ad26.COV2.S COVID-19 vaccine or a placebo. The chain joins TRBV9 to TRBJ2-3; D is uncertain. DNA of the CDR3: TGTGCCAGCAGCGTAGTAGATAGTTTCACAGATACGCAGTATTTT. Its translation: CASSVVDSFTDTQYF.